The T cell receptor (beta chain) under discussion was sequenced for a study of T-cell reconstitution after alpha-beta-depleted transplantation in children. Unique molecular identifiers featured in how the TCRbeta library was prepared. MiXCR, run by TCRdb on the PCR reads, gives a single entry per CDR3 protein. This table has 70,000 to 95,000 distinct CDR3 sequences, roughly an eighth appearing once. The germline V gene encodes CDR1 SEHNR and CDR2 FQNEAQ (reference sequence). The germline V and J ends were trimmed by 6 bases and 6 bases, with 21 bases remaining between them. The CDR3 totals 16 residues. This clonotype showed up just a few times.

The sample consisted of PBMCs from the stem cell graft donor, taken from the stem cell graft. This receptor was obtained from a human donor who donated a stem cell graft to a child with inherited bone marrow failure. The chain links TRBV7-9 to TRBJ2-1, with D perhaps TRBD2 (6 bases). The chain's CDR3 is CASRPPEGGERNEQFF. Here the CDR3 DNA reads TGTGCCAGCAGACCGCCAGAAGGCGGGGAGCGCAATGAGCAGTTCTTC.